This T cell receptor beta chain was identified in a study of cytomegalovirus exposure and HLA in healthy donors listed by TCRdb under 2017. Broadly, across the study: The 500 to 700 repertoires of the first cohort and the roughly 120 validation repertoires were produced on the same platform, according to a later analysis. To predict cytomegalovirus infection status, the study combined high-throughput TCR immunosequencing, statistical association of individual TCRs with disease status, and machine learning. The aim of the study was to test whether cataloging public T cell receptors could identify signatures of past pathogen exposure. A separate validation cohort of over a hundred different subjects was used in addition to the approximately 700-subject first cohort. General findings and caveats noted by the study authors: A later analysis had no HLA typing for the validation cohort, so co-occurrence there was scored across all 110 or so repertoires. In both the original and validation cohorts, the classifier was reported to diagnose cytomegalovirus status with high specificity and sensitivity. Most TCR sequences were seen in very few donors, while some public TCRs were found in many individuals. A few of the identified cytomegalovirus-associated TCR beta chains were confirmed in vitro to be specific for cytomegalovirus antigens. A total of some 180 TCR beta chains were listed by the study as associated with cytomegalovirus. Subsequent analysis determined that TCRs grouped into clusters in the first cohort also showed a tendency toward co-occurrence across the roughly 120 validation repertoires, and 85% to 95% of cluster scores exceeded 0. The authors suggested that the approach could potentially be generalized to other disease states and immunological phenotypes.

The donors were included in the validation cohort of around 120 subjects, a group kept apart from the roughly 670-subject first cohort. The germline V gene yields MDHEN for CDR1 and SYDVKM for CDR2. V drops 4 bases and J drops 4 bases, leaving 17 bases in between. The CDR3 spans 16 residues, from the cysteine through the phenylalanine. CDR3 DNA only is kept here, 48 bases in frame from base 1. As regards this clone: There is no known antigen for this receptor. No much larger clone exists at a distance of one base, and base qualities are not known.

The library came from the immunoSEQ multiplex PCR assay. As for the original processing: A statistical classification framework was built to diagnose cytomegalovirus status from the catalog of TCR beta chain sequences. TCRdb limited this immuneACCESS table to in-frame rearrangements with V and J called. A share of clones is missing; checked studies link under half to unresolved V genes, and the rest is unexplained. For V, J and clone size, that table is used; D and trimming come from the DNA. The sample has 200,000 to 300,000 clones on record, 75% to 90% of them singletons. Of the sample, around 1.2% falls within the top ten clones.

The clonotype was recovered from a woman in her thirties in good health and CMV-seropositive. The sequenced sample consisted of PBMCs. The sequence links TRBV28 to TRBJ1-5, and perhaps TRBD1 as D gene, on 6 matching bases. Here the CDR3 is given as CASSSLGGVKNQPQHF. The bases read TGTGCCAGCAGTTCGTTAGGGGGGGTTAAGAATCAGCCCCAGCATTTT.